The 16 T cell receptor beta chains given below trace back to one sample, sequenced in a study of neoadjuvant anti-PD-1 for oral cavity cancer. As to time point: after neoadjuvant nivolumab, at surgical resection. The protocol was immunoSEQ multiplex PCR, while the TCRdb copy is restricted to in-frame clones and leaves out a portion. The sample has 9,000 to 10,000 clones, 64% seen once. The sequences come from PBMCs, collected after nivolumab (anti-PD-1) treatment. These receptors were collected from a person aged 35 to 85 with oral cavity squamous cell carcinoma.

The V and J genes are TRBV6-1 and TRBJ1-1; TRBD1 agrees at 10 bases. V lost 9 bases and J lost 4; bases outside the gene matches: 8. The CDR3 loop spans 14 amino acids. Germline assignment: CDR1 MNHNS and CDR2 SASEGT. The CDR3 DNA sequence: TGTGCCAGTCAGACAGGGGGCCTTGTCACTGAAGCTTTCTTT. Translation gives CASQTGGLVTEAFF.

The chain employs TRBV5-6 and TRBJ1-1; D uncertain. V lost 0 bases and J lost 3, with 18 bases in between. This CDR3 contains 17 residues. Germline lookup yields CDR1 SGHDT and CDR2 YYEEEE. The CDR3 DNA is TGTGCCAGCAGCTTGGGTTTGGGGTTTTTAAGGGACACTGAAGCTTTCTTT. It encodes CASSLGLGFLRDTEAFF.

In its sample, this clone was seen a few times. The genes are TRBV6-1 and TRBJ2-7; a weak D match, TRBD2 (6 bases). With 11 bases removed from V and 5 bases from J, the gap between germline ends came to 19 bases. Germline V gene lookup returns CDR1 MNHNS and CDR2 SASEGT. This CDR3 has 13 amino acids. As DNA, the CDR3 is TGTGCCTCCCGAGGCATTGGAGGGGACGAGCAGTACTTC. It codes for CASRGIGGDEQYF.

This sequence joins TRBV9 and TRBJ2-3; the D gene is possibly TRBD2 (7 bases). Germline CDR1 is SGDLS and CDR2 is YYNGEE. This CDR3 region has 13 residues. V was trimmed by 3 bases and J by 9 bases, leaving 14 bases between them. Written as DNA, the CDR3 is TGTGCCAGCAGCGCCGAGGGGGGGCGCACGCAGTATTTT. This translates into CASSAEGGRTQYF.

V usage is TRBV6-1 and J usage is TRBJ2-3, with 9 bases that match TRBD2. Germline CDR1 and CDR2: MNHNS and SASEGT. This CDR3 has 18 residues. Trimming took 2 bases from V and 3 from J; bases not matched to a gene: 12. CDR3 loop: CASSEFKGLARGTDTQYF. In DNA form, the CDR3 reads TGTGCCAGCAGTGAATTTAAAGGACTAGCGCGGGGGACAGATACGCAGTATTTT.

The chain combines TRBV9 with TRBJ2-2; D not resolved. The CDR3 runs 15 residues. The germline V gene has CDR1 SGDLS and CDR2 YYNGEE. V lost 0 bases, J lost 2 bases, and 8 bases lay in between. In DNA form, the CDR3 reads TGTGCCAGCAGCGTAGTGCAGGATAACACCGGGGAGCTGTTTTTT. It specifies CASSVVQDNTGELFF.

The CDR3 coding sequence is TGTGCCAGCAGCTTGGAGGCGGGAAATGAGCAGTTCTTC. Translation: CASSLEAGNEQFF. J is TRBJ2-1 and V is TRBV5-4; D possibly corresponds to TRBD2 (6 bases). CDR1 and CDR2 from the germline V gene are SGHNT and YYREEE (reference sequence). Trimming stripped 0 bases from V and 7 bases from J, with 8 bases between. The CDR3 covers 13 residues.

The chain combines TRBV5-1 with TRBJ1-4; TRBD1 aligns across 7 bases. Germline CDR1 and CDR2: SGHRS and YFSETQ. The CDR3 length is 15 residues. Unmatched junction bases numbered 5, after V lost 3 bases and J lost 3 bases. The CDR3 reads CASSSSGTANEKLFF. The CDR3 bases are TGCGCCAGCAGCTCCTCCGGGACAGCTAATGAAAAACTGTTTTTT.

This clone was seen a single time. The V gene is TRBV10-1, the J gene TRBJ2-1; D is unresolved. Trimming removed 0 bases at V and 5 bases at J, with 8 bases between. This CDR3 has 14 residues. Per germline, CDR1 WNHNN and CDR2 SYGVQD (reference sequence). The CDR3 loop is CASSESAHNNEQFF. The DNA of the CDR3 is TGCGCCAGCAGTGAGTCTGCACATAACAATGAGCAGTTCTTC.

The chain combines TRBV5-1 with TRBJ2-1; TRBD2 matches at 11 bases. Germline V gives CDR1 SGHRS, CDR2 YFSETQ. The CDR3 extends over 16 amino acids. The ends lost 3 bases at V and 6 bases at J; junction bases unmatched: 8. CDR3 coding DNA: TGCGCCAGCAGCTCTTTACTAGCGGGAGCCTCCAATGAGCAGTTCTTC. Translating it yields CASSSLLAGASNEQFF.

The chain is built from TRBV5-4 and TRBJ2-2; 13 bases match TRBD2. V lost 4 bases and J lost 3; bases outside the gene matches: 6. The CDR3 consists of 17 residues. CDR1 and CDR2 from the germline V gene are SGHNT and YYREEE (reference sequence). In nucleotides, the CDR3 is TGTGCCAGCAGCGACGGACTAGCGGGAGACCACACCGGGGAGCTGTTTTTT. This gives the protein CASSDGLAGDHTGELFF. Full variable domain (remainder filled in from reference TRBV5-4 and TRBJ2-2): ETGVTQSPTHLIKTRGQQVTLRCSSQSGHNTVSWYQQALGQGPQFIFQYYREEENGRGNFPPRFSGLQFPNYSSELNVNALELDDSALYLCASSDGLAGDHTGELFFGEGSRLTVL.

The chain links TRBV2 to TRBJ1-5, with D possibly TRBD1 on 5 matching bases. CDR1 SNHLY and CDR2 FYNNEI come from the germline V gene. V dropped 6 bases and J dropped 3 bases, with 9 bases sitting between them. The CDR3 runs 13 residues. The CDR3 DNA follows: TGTGCCAGCAGCCGACAGAACAATCAGCCCCAGCATTTT. It is translated as CASSRQNNQPQHF.

The V call is TRBV5-1, the J call TRBJ2-1, with 9 bases aligning to TRBD2. Germline-derived CDR1 and CDR2 are SGHRS and YFSETQ. The CDR3 spans 16 residues. J gave up 5 bases and V 1 base, and 7 bases lay outside the gene matches. CDR3 amino acids: CASSLLSGGQNNEQFF. CDR3 sequence (DNA): TGCGCCAGCAGCTTGTTGAGCGGGGGGCAAAACAATGAGCAGTTCTTC.

This clone has a handful of counts. The CDR3 spells CASSQDRQAYSPLHF. CDR3 nucleotide sequence: TGTGCCAGCAGCCAAGATCGGCAGGCCTATTCACCCCTCCACTTT. The J gene is TRBJ1-6, the V gene TRBV4-2; no clear D gene. Per germline, CDR1 LGHNA and CDR2 YNFKEQ. The CDR3 is 15 amino acids. Trimming cost V 0 bases and J 8 bases, with 11 bases left between them.

CDR3 DNA: TGTGCCAGCAGTGCGGATAGGGGGTCGGGGCCCACAGATACGCAGTATTTT. Its translation is CASSADRGSGPTDTQYF. The rearrangement joins TRBV2 to TRBJ2-3; D perhaps matches TRBD1 (6 bases). The CDR3 loop spans 17 amino acids. The ends were cut back, 4 bases at V and 2 bases at J, with 19 bases in the middle. Germline CDR1 reads SNHLY; CDR2 reads FYNNEI.

The J gene is TRBJ2-7, the V gene TRBV5-6; 8 bases align to TRBD1. Losses at the gene ends were 4 bases for V and 3 bases for J; bases not matched to a gene: 6. CDR3 length: 14 amino acids. Germline V gene sequence: CDR1 SGHDT, CDR2 YYEEEE. CDR3 DNA: TGTGCCAGCAGCGGTCAGGGGGCCGGCTACGAGCAGTACTTC. Its protein product is CASSGQGAGYEQYF. The whole variable domain, remainder taken from reference TRBV5-6 and TRBJ2-7, is DAGVTQSPTHLIKTRGQQVTLRCSPKSGHDTVSWYQQALGQGPQFIFQYYEEEERQRGNFPDRFSGHQFPNYSSELNVNALLLGDSALYLCASSGQGAGYEQYFGPGTRLTVT.